One sample yielded the 20 T cell receptor beta chains listed below, sequenced in a study of regulatory T cells in long-lasting Graves disease. The time point denotes: newly diagnosed GD, antithyroid drugs for less than 3 months. RNA isolated from PBMCs was used to make the TCR library. To make TCR beta libraries, researchers used iRepertoire HTBI primers and Arm-PCR of CDR3 regions. Each CDR3 protein is one row after TCRdb ran MiXCR on the multiplex PCR reads. The sample has around 500,000 distinct CDR3 sequences, 12% seen once. The data were also submitted as part of a second study, on T cells in Graves' hyperthyroidism and ophthalmopathy.

The source was peripheral blood mononuclear cells (PBMCs), collected at new diagnosis, from a patient treated with antithyroid drugs. The origin of the receptors is a woman between 25 and 40 years old with Graves disease.

There are many counts of this clonotype. This sequence joins TRBV2 and TRBJ2-7; D unresolved. CDR3 length equals 14 residues. Trimming took off 4 bases at V and 1 base at J, with 11 bases between the two ends. Germline CDR1 is SNHLY and CDR2 is FYNNEI. CDR3 protein: CASSVSSPSYEQYF. CDR3 DNA: TGTGCCAGCAGTGTTTCCTCACCTTCCTACGAGCAGTACTTC.

In its sample, this clonotype was seen many times. The genes are TRBV12-3 or TRBV12-4 and TRBJ1-5, with a possible D match to TRBD1 (5 bases). This CDR3 is 15 amino acids long. Trimming pared 7 bases from V and 0 bases from J, leaving 13 bases between. CDR3 nucleotide sequence: TGTGCCAGCAAATTGGGGGATTATAGCAATCAGCCCCAGCATTTT. Residues: CASKLGDYSNQPQHF.

The genes are TRBV10-3 and TRBJ2-7; possible D gene TRBD2, 5 bases. V was clipped by 4 bases and J by 6 bases, with 16 bases between them. In germline, CDR1 is ENHRY, CDR2 SYGVKD. CDR3 length equals 14 residues. CDR3 bases: TGTGCCATCAGTGGAGGGTCGCCGTGGTCCGAGCAGTACTTC. It specifies CAISGGSPWSEQYF.

This clonotype was recorded a few times. This chain connects TRBV12-3 or TRBV12-4 to TRBJ1-1; D is ambiguous. This CDR3 has 14 residues. Trimming took off 2 bases at V and 4 bases at J, with 11 bases between the two ends. CDR3: CASSLYRRSTEAFF. Here the CDR3 DNA reads TGTGCCAGCAGTTTATACCGTCGTAGCACTGAAGCTTTCTTT.

This clonotype was counted at least ten times. V gene TRBV20-1 combines with J gene TRBJ2-3, with D possibly TRBD1 on 5 matching bases. The CDR3 runs to 13 residues. Germline V gene sequence: CDR1 DFQATT, CDR2 SNEGSKA (reference sequence). The V end was cut by 3 bases, the J end by 3 bases, with 10 bases between. The CDR3 loop reads CSARGKGTDTQYF. The CDR3 DNA reads TGCAGTGCTAGGGGGAAGGGGACAGATACGCAGTATTTT.

This clonotype was detected many times. V usage is TRBV19 and J usage is TRBJ2-1; 8 bases fit TRBD1. Germline trimming cut 7 bases from V and 2 bases from J; bases unmatched to any gene: 7. The length of the CDR3 is 15 residues. The germline V gene encodes CDR1 LNHDA and CDR2 SQIVND (reference sequence). This CDR3 is CASTGGSGTYNEQFF. The CDR3 DNA reads as TGTGCCAGTACAGGGGGCTCCGGGACCTACAATGAGCAGTTCTTC.

The rearrangement joins TRBV28 to TRBJ2-2, with D maybe TRBD2 (6 bases). The CDR3 totals 12 residues. The V end was cut by 8 bases, the J end by 11 bases, with 15 bases between. The germline gives CDR1 MDHEN, CDR2 SYDVKM. The CDR3 reads CASRTGTLELFF. CDR3 nucleotide sequence: TGTGCCAGCCGGACCGGGACTTTAGAGCTGTTTTTT.

This clonotype has a count of ten or more. This sequence joins TRBV7-3 and TRBJ2-5; D perhaps matches TRBD1 (5 bases). The J call may be incorrect, as the DNA end agrees better with TRBJ2-1. Germline V gene lookup returns CDR1 SGHTA and CDR2 FQGTGA. This CDR3 is 16 amino acids long. As DNA, the CDR3 is TGTGCCAGCAGCCCAACCCGGGCTAGGGGTTACAATGAGCAGTTCTTC. Amino acids: CASSPTRARGYNEQFF.

V is TRBV28 and J is TRBJ1-1; D is possibly TRBD1 (5 bases). The germline CDR1 and CDR2 sequences are MDHEN and SYDVKM. The germline V and J ends were trimmed by 8 bases and 3 bases, with 13 bases remaining between them. CDR3 length: 13 amino acids. CDR3 sequence reads: CASEPGGYTEAFF. In DNA, the CDR3 is TGTGCCAGCGAGCCGGGGGGATACACTGAAGCTTTCTTT.

The table lists this clonotype with a few counts. This sequence joins TRBV24-1 and TRBJ2-1; D perhaps matches TRBD1 (6 bases). CDR1 and CDR2 (germline): KGHDR, SFDVKD. This CDR3 comprises 13 residues. V dropped 9 bases and J dropped 5 bases, with 13 bases sitting between them. In DNA form, the CDR3 reads TGTGCCACCCGGCAGGGGTCTAACAATGAGCAGTTCTTC. Its protein is CATRQGSNNEQFF.

This clonotype was seen repeatedly, ten times or more. The J gene is TRBJ2-3, the V gene TRBV3-1; D tentatively fits TRBD1 or TRBD2 (5 bases each). V gave up 8 bases and J gave up 0 bases, with 6 bases separating them. The CDR3 is 12 residues long. CDR1 LGHDT and CDR2 YNNKEL come from the germline V gene (reference sequence). The CDR3 here is CASGTSTDTQYF. As DNA, the CDR3 is TGTGCCAGCGGGACCAGCACAGATACGCAGTATTTT.

This chain joins TRBV20-1 and TRBJ2-1, with 11 positions matching TRBD2. The V gene end was trimmed by 0 bases and the J gene end by 3 bases; junction bases not matched to a gene: 10. The CDR3 extends over 18 amino acids. The germline V gene encodes CDR1 DFQATT and CDR2 SNEGSKA (reference sequence). Here the CDR3 DNA reads TGCAGTGCTAGAGATTTACGGGGACTAGCGGAAAGCTACAATGAGCAGTTCTTC. Translation: CSARDLRGLAESYNEQFF.

This clonotype came up many times. This chain connects TRBV14 to TRBJ2-1; 15 bases fit TRBD2. Germline V lookup: CDR1 SGHDN, CDR2 FVKESK. This CDR3 is built from 18 residues. V shed 2 bases and J 7 bases; nucleotides not matched to a gene: 9. The CDR3 nucleotides read TGTGCCAGCAGCCAAATATTACGGACTAGCGGGAGGGGGAATGAGCAGTTCTTC. Protein: CASSQILRTSGRGNEQFF.

The chain links TRBV15 to TRBJ2-3; either TRBD1 or TRBD2 may fit D (6 bases each). Per germline, CDR1 LNHNV and CDR2 YYDKDF (reference sequence). V lost 0 bases, J lost 6 bases, and 19 bases lay in between. The CDR3 runs 17 residues. CDR3 DNA sequence: TGTGCCACCAGCAGAGATCCGGGGGTGCTGGGACACGATACGCAGTATTTT. It encodes CATSRDPGVLGHDTQYF.

A note on this clonotype: This sequence may be a read error, since a much larger clone differs from it by one base. As the CDR3 is not closed by the conserved phenylalanine or tryptophan, this likely results from a read error. The rearrangement links TRBV7-2 to TRBJ2-1; a possible D gene is TRBD2 (5 bases). Germline loops: CDR1 SGHTA, CDR2 FQGNSA. Trimming shortened V by 6 bases and J by 3 bases, and 15 bases separated the two germline ends. The CDR3 is 15 amino acids. In nucleotides, the CDR3 is TGTGCCAGCAGTCCAACACTAGTAATCTACAATGAGCAGTTCTTA. It is translated as CASSPTLVIYNEQFL.

This clonotype has at least ten counts. The CDR3 loop reads CASSSPTSGRYEQYF. CDR3 DNA sequence: TGTGCCAGCAGTTCCCCGACTAGCGGGCGCTACGAGCAGTACTTC. The chain carries TRBV28 and TRBJ2-7; TRBD2 agrees at 10 bases. This CDR3 comprises 15 residues. In germline, CDR1 is MDHEN, CDR2 SYDVKM. V dropped 4 bases and J dropped 3; count of bases not matched to a gene: 6.

This clonotype has a count of ten or more. V usage is TRBV11-2 and J usage is TRBJ1-1, with 8 positions matching TRBD1. V lost 3 bases to trimming and J lost 0 bases; unmatched junction nucleotides: 3. The germline V gene has CDR1 SGHAT and CDR2 FQNNGV. CDR3 length: 15 amino acids. CDR3 region: CASSFTGGMNTEAFF. The CDR3 nucleotides are TGTGCCAGCAGCTTCACAGGGGGTATGAACACTGAAGCTTTCTTT.

Ten or more counts support this clonotype. This chain joins TRBV5-8 and TRBJ2-5; TRBD2 matches at 10 bases. CDR3 length: 15 amino acids. V lost 5 bases to trimming and J lost 6 bases; unmatched junction nucleotides: 10. The germline V gene has CDR1 SGHTS and CDR2 YDEGEE. CDR3 loop: CASSLSGRGVKTQYF. CDR3 sequence (DNA): TGTGCCAGCAGTCTAAGCGGGAGGGGCGTAAAGACCCAGTACTTC.

This chain joins TRBV30 and TRBJ2-7; D possibly corresponds to TRBD2 (5 bases). The CDR3 sequence is 15 residues long. Germline lookup yields CDR1 GTSNPN and CDR2 SVGIG (reference sequence). V was pared by 4 bases and J by 0 bases, with 16 bases between. The CDR3 DNA reads TGTGCCTGGATACAAAAGGACGGGATCTCCTACGAGCAGTACTTC. Protein product: CAWIQKDGISYEQYF.

In its sample, this clonotype was seen many times. The rearrangement uses TRBV11-2 and TRBJ1-1; D not resolved. V was shortened by 1 base and J by 4 bases, with 10 bases between the two germline ends. Germline V gives CDR1 SGHAT, CDR2 FQNNGV. This CDR3 has 14 amino acids. CDR3 in amino acids: CASSLVARRTEAFF. The CDR3 DNA reads as TGTGCCAGCAGCTTAGTTGCCAGACGCACTGAAGCTTTCTTT.